This TCR beta chain derives from a study of T cell repertoires in cytomegalovirus infection. Study-wide findings and caveats: The response measured ex vivo was dominated by TCR beta clonotypes (HLA-C-restricted and CMV-specific).

V dropped 3 bases and J dropped 7 bases, with 16 bases sitting between them. Looked up from germline, CDR1 is SGHTA and CDR2 is FQGNSA. CDR3 length: 15 amino acids. One entry per CDR3 protein, called by TCRdb with MiXCR from the reads. Of roughly 760,000 distinct CDR3 sequences listed, 35% were seen once; the top ten hold about 2.8%. This clonotype has a count of ten or more. Antigen unknown. Sequenced sample: PBMCs. The rearrangement links TRBV7-2 to TRBJ1-5, with D tentatively TRBD1 (6 bases). The source is a human donor in good health (CMV status not recorded). Some clones in this sample may be carry-over from other donors' samples. CDR3 DNA sequence: TGTGCCAGCAGCTTGTTGGGGGGCGGAGGGCAGCCCCAGCATTTT. This translates into CASSLLGGGGQPQHF.